These T cell receptor beta chains were read from a single sample in a study of blood T cell repertoires in COVID-19. TCRdb's copy holds only in-frame clones and misses some; the assay was immunoSEQ multiplex PCR. The sample yields fewer than 450,000 clones, around 89% seen once. The specimen was PBMCs or T cells enriched from blood (not recorded which). Source of these receptors: a woman younger than 35 who had recovered from COVID-19. Each CDR3 is given with its conserved first and last residue. The order of the fields is clone size, D gene, J gene, V gene, CDR3 protein, CDR3 DNA. A D gene is named only where the DNA matches it firmly. Clone size is not always given. Where it is, it says once, few, many or a class for expanded clones.

. | TRBD1 | TRBJ1-6 | TRBV30 | CAWNRGSPLHF | TGTGCCTGGAACAGGGGATCACCCCTCCACTTT
. | . | TRBJ1-3 | TRBV9 | CASSATGNSGNTIYF | TGTGCCAGCAGCGCTACAGGAAACTCTGGAAACACCATATATTTT
. | TRBD2 | TRBJ2-2 | TRBV6-1 | CASSVASSGGVTSTGELFF | TGTGCCAGCAGTGTCGCGAGTAGCGGGGGGGTTACGAGCACCGGGGAGCTGTTTTTT
. | TRBD1 | TRBJ1-5 | TRBV18 | CASSPDRDQPQHF | TGTGCCAGCTCACCAGACAGGGATCAGCCCCAGCATTTT
. | TRBD1 | TRBJ1-1 | TRBV7-2 | CASRKGGQGNTEAFF | TGTGCCAGCAGAAAGGGGGGACAGGGGAACACTGAAGCTTTCTTT
. | . | TRBJ1-1 | TRBV9 | CASSVQGTNTEAFF | TGTGCCAGCAGCGTACAGGGGACGAACACTGAAGCTTTCTTT
. | TRBD1 | TRBJ1-1 | TRBV5-1 | CASSLEGTGTEAFF | TGCGCCAGCAGCTTGGAAGGGACAGGGACTGAAGCTTTCTTT
once | . | TRBJ1-4 | TRBV7-6 | CASSPGGRGEKLFF | TGTGCCAGCAGCCCCGGGGGGAGGGGTGAAAAACTGTTTTTT
. | . | TRBJ2-2 | TRBV19 | CASINQQANTGELFF | TGTGCCAGTATTAATCAACAGGCGAACACCGGGGAGCTGTTTTTT
. | . | TRBJ2-5 | TRBV30 | CAWAGQYQETQYF | TGTGCCTGGGCCGGACAGTACCAAGAGACCCAGTACTTC
. | TRBD2 | TRBJ2-7 | TRBV11-3 | CASSLEGLGTEQYF | TGTGCCAGCAGCTTAGAGGGACTAGGAACCGAGCAGTACTTC
. | TRBD2 | TRBJ2-2 | TRBV5-1 | CASSLETSGGFGELFF | TGCGCCAGCAGCTTGGAGACTAGCGGGGGATTCGGGGAGCTGTTTTTT
once | TRBD1 | TRBJ1-3 | TRBV18 | CASSPGQGSRNTIYF | TGTGCCAGCTCACCCGGACAGGGTTCGAGAAACACCATATATTTT
few | . | TRBJ1-1 | TRBV7-2 | CASSSSWSTGNTEAFF | TGTGCCAGCAGCTCAAGCTGGTCTACGGGGAACACTGAAGCTTTCTTT
. | TRBD1 | TRBJ1-1 | TRBV5-1 | CASSFHQGGGPEAFF | TGCGCCAGCAGCTTTCACCAGGGGGGAGGCCCTGAAGCTTTCTTT
. | . | TRBJ1-5 | TRBV9 | CASSRNAGGEPNQPQHF | TGTGCCAGCAGTCGAAATGCCGGGGGGGAACCTAATCAGCCCCAGCATTTT
. | TRBD1 | TRBJ1-5 | TRBV16 | CASSQRQGASPWQPQHF | TGTGCCAGCAGCCAACGACAGGGGGCGTCTCCCTGGCAGCCCCAGCATTTT
. | TRBD1 | TRBJ1-4 | TRBV11-2 | CASSFFPTGTGGEKLFF | TGTGCCAGCAGCTTTTTCCCCACCGGGACAGGGGGAGAAAAACTGTTTTTT
. | . | TRBJ1-5 | TRBV19 | CASSTPQSQPQHF | TGTGCCAGTAGTACCCCGCAGTCCCAGCCCCAGCATTTT
. | . | TRBJ2-2 | TRBV7-9 | CASSSDSINTGELFF | TGTGCCAGCAGCTCGGACAGTATTAACACCGGGGAGCTGTTTTTT
once | TRBD1 | TRBJ2-2 | TRBV7-9 | CASSLGGQGNTGELFF | TGTGCCAGCAGCTTAGGGGGACAGGGAAACACCGGGGAGCTGTTTTTT
. | . | TRBJ2-2 | TRBV12-3/TRBV12-4 | CASRLTSSGELFF | TGTGCCAGCAGACTCACTAGCTCCGGGGAGCTGTTTTTT
. | TRBD1 | TRBJ1-2 | TRBV11-3 | CASSSQGQGFDGYTF | TGTGCCAGCAGCTCTCAAGGACAGGGCTTTGATGGCTACACCTTC
. | . | TRBJ1-1 | TRBV11-2 | CASSLGGEGTEAFF | TGTGCCAGCAGCTTAGGGGGGGAAGGGACTGAAGCTTTCTTT
. | . | TRBJ1-5 | TRBV19 | CASKGDPGAQHF | TGTGCCAGTAAAGGGGACCCGGGGGCCCAGCATTTT
. | . | TRBJ2-1 | TRBV6-5 | CASARVAEQFF | TGTGCCAGCGCGAGGGTCGCTGAGCAGTTCTTC
. | . | TRBJ2-7 | TRBV9 | CASSATGAYEQYF | TGTGCCAGCAGCGCTACAGGCGCCTACGAGCAGTACTTC
once | . | TRBJ1-4 | TRBV19 | CASSLGGINEKLFF | TGTGCCAGTAGTTTGGGGGGGATTAATGAAAAACTGTTTTTT
. | . | TRBJ2-7 | TRBV3-1/TRBV3-2 | CASSYLTAYEQYF | TGTGCCAGCAGTTATTTGACAGCCTACGAGCAGTACTTC
. | . | TRBJ1-3 | TRBV7-2 | CASSLGRTGNTIYF | TGTGCCAGCAGCTTAGGCAGAACTGGAAACACCATATATTTT
. | TRBD1 | TRBJ1-2 | TRBV20-1 | CSASSGQESLTGGYTF | TGCAGTGCTAGTTCGGGACAGGAGTCCTTGACTGGTGGCTACACCTTC
. | TRBD2 | TRBJ2-3 | TRBV6-1 | CASSEWEVGGGWTDTQYF | TGTGCCAGCAGTGAATGGGAGGTCGGCGGGGGGTGGACAGATACGCAGTATTTT
. | . | TRBJ1-2 | TRBV2 | CASSEAWTANGYTF | TGTGCCAGCAGTGAAGCTTGGACAGCTAATGGCTACACCTTC
. | . | TRBJ1-6 | TRBV30 | CAWSPNVNSPLHF | TGTGCCTGGAGTCCTAATGTGAACTCACCCCTCCACTTT
. | . | TRBJ1-2 | TRBV7-9 | CASIASGGRMLYGYTF | TGTGCCAGCATAGCTTCGGGGGGAAGAATGTTATATGGCTACACCTTC
few | . | TRBJ1-2 | TRBV28 | CASSFPLRQGPLANYGYTF | TGTGCCAGCAGTTTCCCCCTGCGGCAGGGGCCCCTAGCTAACTATGGCTACACCTTC
. | TRBD1 | TRBJ2-2 | TRBV5-1 | CASRQGVNTGELFF | TGCGCCAGCAGACAGGGGGTTAACACCGGGGAGCTGTTTTTT
. | . | TRBJ1-1 | TRBV19 | CASRERGGGTEAFF | TGTGCCAGTAGAGAAAGGGGAGGTGGTACTGAAGCTTTCTTT
. | . | TRBJ1-4 | TRBV7-9 | CASSLRQNNEKLFF | TGTGCCAGCAGCTTACGACAGAATAATGAAAAACTGTTTTTT
. | . | TRBJ2-7 | TRBV7-3 | CASSLGRLYEQYF | TGTGCCAGCAGCTTAGGCCGCCTCTACGAGCAGTACTTC
once | TRBD2 | TRBJ2-1 | TRBV5-1 | CASSLRAGTSGLRSEQFF | TGCGCCAGCAGCCTCAGGGCCGGGACTAGCGGGCTAAGGAGTGAGCAGTTCTTC
. | . | TRBJ1-3 | TRBV12-5 | CASGLGNPGNTIYF | TGTGCTAGTGGCCTCGGGAATCCCGGAAACACCATATATTTT
. | . | TRBJ2-7 | TRBV6-6 | CASSYSFAGNSYEQYF | TGTGCCAGCAGTTACTCGTTCGCAGGGAATTCCTACGAGCAGTACTTC
. | TRBD1 | TRBJ1-2 | TRBV30 | CAWSGRGGEGYTF | TGTGCCTGGAGTGGGAGAGGGGGCGAAGGCTACACCTTC
. | TRBD1 | TRBJ1-5 | TRBV12-5 | CASGLDRAAQPQHF | TGTGCTAGTGGATTAGACAGGGCGGCTCAGCCCCAGCATTTT
. | . | TRBJ1-1 | TRBV5-1 | CASSLAGGSWTEAFF | TGCGCCAGCAGCTTGGCCGGAGGCTCTTGGACTGAAGCTTTCTTT
few | TRBD1 | TRBJ1-1 | TRBV5-1 | CASSFSMGQGEAFF | TGCGCCAGCAGCTTTTCCATGGGACAGGGCGAAGCTTTCTTT
. | . | TRBJ2-7 | TRBV18 | CASSPPSSYEQYF | TGTGCCAGCTCACCACCTAGCTCCTACGAGCAGTACTTC
. | . | TRBJ2-7 | TRBV29-1 | CSVRGRGGSYEQYF | TGCAGCGTTAGGGGTCGTGGCGGTTCCTACGAGCAGTACTTC
. | . | TRBJ2-1 | TRBV24-1 | CATSDLPGVDNEQFF | TGTGCCACCAGTGATTTACCCGGGGTTGACAATGAGCAGTTCTTC
. | . | TRBJ2-5 | TRBV27 | CASSLMSGRETQYF | TGTGCCAGCAGTTTAATGTCGGGGAGGGAGACCCAGTACTTC
once | TRBD2 | TRBJ2-7 | TRBV29-1 | CSVELAGSSYEQYF | TGCAGCGTTGAGTTAGCGGGGAGCTCCTACGAGCAGTACTTC
. | TRBD1 | TRBJ1-1 | TRBV18 | CASSPPGTGLHDTEAFF | TGTGCCAGCTCACCACCTGGGACAGGGCTTCATGACACTGAAGCTTTCTTT